The clone carrying this TCR beta chain was seen more than once but under ten times. What it binds is unknown. The data stem from a study of cytomegalovirus exposure and HLA in healthy donors. The PCR employed 60 Vbeta primers together with 13 Jbeta primers. Authors' data handling: Later reanalysis found about 80 million unique TCR beta chains, 10 million to 14 million of them shared. Profiled with immunoSEQ multiplex PCR; TCRdb holds only in-frame clones, not every one. Clonal size and the V and J genes are those of that table, whereas D and trimming came from the DNA. The top ten hold 1.5% to 2% of the sample, which has about 140,000 clones, more than 65% seen once. Study-level points and caveats: In vitro confirmation showed three CMV-associated chains to be CMV antigen specific.

CDR3 length: 16 amino acids. CDR1 is SGHDN and CDR2 is FVKESK in the germline V gene. With 3 bases clipped from V and 4 bases from J, the junction kept 5 bases outside the gene matches. This chain uses TRBV14 with TRBJ2-2; 10 bases line up with TRBD2. This TCR was sampled from a woman in her twenties or thirties in good health and CMV-seronegative. Sequencing used PBMCs. CDR3 DNA: TGTGCCAGCAGCCAGTTGAGCGGGAGGGGCACCGGGGAGCTGTTTTTT. It translates to CASSQLSGRGTGELFF.